Listed below are T cell receptor beta chains from one sample, sequenced in a study of response to subunit inactivated influenza vaccine. TCRdb redid the calling of the RT-PCR reads with MiXCR, one entry per CDR3 protein. There are about 700,000 distinct CDR3 sequences in the sample; 15% to 18% occur only once, and 11% lies in the top ten. Sequences were derived from PBMCs from blood, sampled 11 to 12 days after vaccination. These TCRs come from a man aged 45-65 years who received an inactivated influenza vaccine. Each CDR3 is given with its conserved first and last residue. The D gene is left open where the match is weak. Part of the rows lack a size; the others show once, few, many or a class for expanded clones.

d_call	clone_size	j_call	v_call	cdr3_nt	cdr3_aa
-	-	TRBJ2-7	TRBV6-5	TGTGCCAGCAGTTACCCTTTAGGGCAGGGAGGAATAGGCGAGCAGTACTTC	CASSYPLGQGGIGEQYF
-	-	TRBJ2-2	TRBV20-1	TGCAGTGCTAGAGCCCTCGGGGAGGCCGGGGAGCTGTTTTTT	CSARALGEAGELFF
TRBD2	many	TRBJ2-1	TRBV7-2	TGTGCCAGCAGCCTTAGAGTAGCGGGAGCCCGAGAGCAGTTCTTC	CASSLRVAGAREQFF
-	-	TRBJ1-1	TRBV7-9	TGTGCCAGCAGCTCCCTTAAGATGAACACTGAAGCTTTCTTT	CASSSLKMNTEAFF
-	few	TRBJ2-3	TRBV29-1	TGCAGCGTTGAAATAGGCGTGGGGTTCACAGATACGCAGTATTTT	CSVEIGVGFTDTQYF
TRBD2	-	TRBJ2-3	TRBV15	TGTGCCACCAGCAGAGTAAAACTAGCGGGAGGGCCAAGGTCGGATACGCAGTATTTT	CATSRVKLAGGPRSDTQYF
TRBD1	many	TRBJ1-1	TRBV29-1	TGCAGCGTAGGACAGGACACTGAAGCTTTCTTT	CSVGQDTEAFF
-	-	TRBJ2-5	TRBV30	TGTGCCTGGCAGGGGGGGGAAAAGACCCAGTACTTC	CAWQGGEKTQYF
-	-	TRBJ1-1	TRBV7-9	TGTGCCAGCAGCCCCCTTGGGCAGCTGAACACTGAAGCTTTCTTT	CASSPLGQLNTEAFF
TRBD1	-	TRBJ2-7	TRBV28	TGTGCCAGCAGTTTCTCCGTTTGGACAGGGACTTCCTACGAGCAGTACTTC	CASSFSVWTGTSYEQYF
-	-	TRBJ2-1	TRBV5-5	TGTGCCAGCAGCTTGGAAGGTTCGCGTGAGCAGTTCTTC	CASSLEGSREQFF
-	-	TRBJ2-1	TRBV12-3/TRBV12-4	TGTGCCAGCCGCCCTGCGAACAGGGATTACAATGAGCAGTTCTTC	CASRPANRDYNEQFF
-	many	TRBJ1-5	TRBV12-3/TRBV12-4	TGTGCCAGCAGGACTACATATATCAGCAATCAGCCCCAGCATTTT	CASRTTYISNQPQHF
TRBD2	many	TRBJ2-1	TRBV6-5	TGTGCCAGCAGTTACTCGTATCTAGCGGGGGGATTTGAGCAGTTCTTC	CASSYSYLAGGFEQFF
TRBD1	many	TRBJ2-1	TRBV11-2	TGTGCCAGCAGCTTAGGACAGGGGGCCTATGAGCAGTTCTTC	CASSLGQGAYEQFF
TRBD2	few	TRBJ2-5	TRBV5-1	TGCGCCAGCAGAGGAGCGGGAGGATTCCAAGAGACCCAGTACTTC	CASRGAGGFQETQYF
-	-	TRBJ2-7	TRBV14	TGTGCCAGCAGCCAAGAATGGGGATACTACGAGCAGTACTTC	CASSQEWGYYEQYF
TRBD2	-	TRBJ2-1	TRBV20-1	TGCAGTGCTAGGGGGACTAGCGGGGGCCGCTACAATGAGCAGTTCTTC	CSARGTSGGRYNEQFF
TRBD1	many	TRBJ2-5	TRBV4-3	TGCGCCAGCAGCCAGTGGGACAGGGGGCGGGAAAGAGAGACCCAGTACTTC	CASSQWDRGRERETQYF
-	-	TRBJ2-3	TRBV7-9	TGTGCCAGCAGCTTAAATCTCGGAGCAGATACGCAGTATTTT	CASSLNLGADTQYF
TRBD2	-	TRBJ2-3	TRBV14	TGTGCCAGCAGCCAAGATACGGGAGCGGGAACCAAGCTTACGCAGTATTTT	CASSQDTGAGTKLTQYF
-	few	TRBJ2-2	TRBV10-3	TGTGCCATCACAGGGGCCGGGTCCGGGGAGCTGTTTTTT	CAITGAGSGELFF
TRBD1	few	TRBJ1-2	TRBV20-1	TGCAGTGCTAGACGTCAGGGGGACGAGAGCTACACCTTC	CSARRQGDESYTF
-	-	TRBJ1-5	TRBV28	TGTGCCAGCAACCAAGGATTAGGGTACAATCAGCCCCAGCATTTT	CASNQGLGYNQPQHF
-	-	TRBJ2-7	TRBV28	TGTGCCAGCAGAATTCCTTCTAGTTACGAGCAGTACTTC	CASRIPSSYEQYF
-	few	TRBJ2-3	TRBV29-1	TGCAGCGTTGAAGAGGTTTATACAGGCACAGATACGCAGTATTTT	CSVEEVYTGTDTQYF
TRBD2	few	TRBJ2-7	TRBV12-3/TRBV12-4	TGTGCCAGCAGTAAACGGCGGGGGGCAACGCGGGATAGCTTGTTCTACGAGCAGTACTTC	CASSKRRGATRDSLFYEQYF
TRBD1	few	TRBJ1-1	TRBV18	TGTGCCAGCTCAGGGACAGGGGGCGACACTGAAGCTTTCTTT	CASSGTGGDTEAFF
-	few	TRBJ2-1	TRBV5-1	TGCGCCAGCAGGGGGGTAGGGGTTGAGCAGTTCTTC	CASRGVGVEQFF
-	few	TRBJ2-7	TRBV6-5	TGTGCCAGCAGTTACGCAAGGGGAAACTACGAGCAGTACTTC	CASSYARGNYEQYF
TRBD2	many	TRBJ2-1	TRBV28	TGTGCCAGCAGTGGGCGGATAGCGGGAGTTCTCGGTGAGCAGTTCTTC	CASSGRIAGVLGEQFF
-	few	TRBJ2-5	TRBV12-3/TRBV12-4	TGTGCCAGCCGACCAACTCACAAGATCCAAGAGACCCAGTACTTC	CASRPTHKIQETQYF
TRBD1	few	TRBJ2-7	TRBV25-1	TGTGCCAGCAGCTCCTGGGACAGGGTGTCCTACGAGCAGTACTTC	CASSSWDRVSYEQYF
TRBD2	many	TRBJ2-1	TRBV6-1	TGTGCCAGCAGAGGACTAGCGGGGGGGCTGGGCAATGAGCAGTTCTTC	CASRGLAGGLGNEQFF
-	few	TRBJ2-1	TRBV5-1	TGCGCCAGCACTGCCACTAGTTCCGTCTACAATGAGCAGTTCTTC	CASTATSSVYNEQFF
-	-	TRBJ2-7	TRBV25-1	TGTGCCAGCATAGGGGACGAGCAGTACTTC	CASIGDEQYF
-	many	TRBJ2-2	TRBV4-2	TGTGCCAGCAGCCAAGGAATGACTACCGGGGAGCTGTTTTTT	CASSQGMTTGELFF
TRBD2	few	TRBJ2-7	TRBV30	TGTGCCTGGAGCGGGGGGGGAAACGAGCAGTACTTC	CAWSGGGNEQYF
-	few	TRBJ1-1	TRBV5-6	TGTGCCAGCAGCGCTCGACAAGGTAATGAAGCTTTCTTT	CASSARQGNEAFF
TRBD2	many	TRBJ2-1	TRBV29-1	TGCAGCGTTGAATTTGAGGGGATCCCTACTAGCGGGAGCGATGAGCAGTTCTTC	CSVEFEGIPTSGSDEQFF
TRBD1	once	TRBJ2-7	TRBV6-1	TGTGCCAGCAACCCGGGACAGGGCCCCTGCGAGCAGTACTTC	CASNPGQGPCEQYF
TRBD1	-	TRBJ2-7	TRBV6-2/TRBV6-3	TGTGCCAGCAGTTGGGACAGGCCGTCAGCCTCCTACGAGCAGTACTTC	CASSWDRPSASYEQYF
-	-	TRBJ2-1	TRBV5-1	TGCGCCAGCAGCTTCCCCGGGTACAATGAGCAGTTCTTC	CASSFPGYNEQFF
-	-	TRBJ2-1	TRBV28	TGTGCCAGCCGGGACGCGAGCTTATACAATGAGCAGTTCTTC	CASRDASLYNEQFF
TRBD2	-	TRBJ2-5	TRBV6-1	TGTGCCAGCAGCAAGGGAGCGGGGCAAGAGACCCAGTACTTC	CASSKGAGQETQYF
-	many	TRBJ2-5	TRBV12-3/TRBV12-4	TGTGCCAGCAGTTTTTCGGGAAGAGAGACCCAGTACTTC	CASSFSGRETQYF
-	-	TRBJ1-3	TRBV11-2	TGTGCCAGCAGCTTAGCGGCAGGGACGGCTGGAAACACCATATATTTT	CASSLAAGTAGNTIYF
-	many	TRBJ2-7	TRBV7-9	TGTGCCAGCAGCTCGGAATACGAGCAGTACTTC	CASSSEYEQYF
TRBD2	few	TRBJ2-4	TRBV2	TGTGCCAGCAGTCGGACTAGCGGGAGTGCCAAAAACATTCAGTACTTC	CASSRTSGSAKNIQYF
-	many	TRBJ1-5	TRBV5-1	TGCGCCAGCAGCTCCGGGCCCTCCAATCAGCCCCAGCATTTT	CASSSGPSNQPQHF
-	few	TRBJ1-1	TRBV6-1	TGTGCCGTGTGTGCTTACATGAACACTGAAGCTTTCTTT	CAVCAYMNTEAFF
-	-	TRBJ1-1	TRBV10-3	TGTGCCATCAGGTCCGGGACGGCCTCCATGAACACTGAAGCTTTCTTT	CAIRSGTASMNTEAFF
TRBD1	-	TRBJ2-1	TRBV24-1	TGTGCCACCAGTGATTTCGGGGACAGGGGGTACAATGAGCAGTTCTTC	CATSDFGDRGYNEQFF
-	few	TRBJ2-1	TRBV5-1	TGCGCCAGCAGCTTTGTGCAGGGGCATGAGCAGTTCTTC	CASSFVQGHEQFF
TRBD2	few	TRBJ2-7	TRBV6-1	TGTGCCAGCAGCCGACCCAGCGGGGGGAACTCCTACGAGCAGTACTTC	CASSRPSGGNSYEQYF